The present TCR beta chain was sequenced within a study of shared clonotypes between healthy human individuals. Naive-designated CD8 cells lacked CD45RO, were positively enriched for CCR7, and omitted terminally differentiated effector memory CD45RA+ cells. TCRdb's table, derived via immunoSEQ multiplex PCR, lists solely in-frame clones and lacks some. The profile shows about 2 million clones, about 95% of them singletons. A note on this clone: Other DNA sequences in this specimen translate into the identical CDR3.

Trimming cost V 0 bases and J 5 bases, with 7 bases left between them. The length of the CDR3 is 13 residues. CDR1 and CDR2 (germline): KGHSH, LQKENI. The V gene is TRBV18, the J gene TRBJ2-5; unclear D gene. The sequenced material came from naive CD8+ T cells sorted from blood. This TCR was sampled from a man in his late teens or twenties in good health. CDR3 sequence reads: CASSPPLGETQYF. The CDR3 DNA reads TGTGCCAGCTCACCACCCTTGGGGGAGACCCAGTACTTC. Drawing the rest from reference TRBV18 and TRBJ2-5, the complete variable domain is NAGVMQNPRHLVRRRGQEARLRCSPMKGHSHVYWYRQLPEEGLKFMVYLQKENIIDESGMPKERFSAEFPKEGPSILRIQQVVRGDSAAYFCASSPPLGETQYFGPGTRLLVL.